This T cell receptor (beta chain) was identified during a study of blood T cell repertoires in COVID-19. Study at large: Researchers got acute and convalescent COVID-19 samples from the United States, Italy and Spain.

Looked up from germline, CDR1 is SGHRS and CDR2 is YFSETQ. Between the trimmed V and J ends, which lost 0 bases and 1 base, there was a span of 14 bases. The CDR3 sequence is 16 residues long. Here immunoSEQ multiplex PCR was the method, and the copy in TCRdb shows in-frame clones only, minus some. The repertoire includes a few hundred thousand clones, more than 75% of them detected once, and about 1.6% sits in the top ten. Sequenced material: PBMCs or T cells enriched from blood (not recorded which). This chain links TRBV5-1 with TRBJ2-7; D perhaps matches TRBD2 (5 bases). The source of this sequence is a woman aged 45-60 years who had recovered from COVID-19. The CDR3 is CASSLATWERSYEQYF. The CDR3, as DNA: TGCGCCAGCAGCTTGGCTACGTGGGAGCGTTCCTACGAGCAGTACTTC.